The 18 T cell receptor beta chains below were found in one sample sequenced in a study of blood T cell repertoires in COVID-19. Libraries were prepared by immunoSEQ multiplex PCR; TCRdb keeps only in-frame clonotypes and omits some of them. The data show 150,000 or so clones, roughly 81% seen once. Sample: peripheral blood. The source is a woman in her fifties or sixties with active or convalescent COVID-19.

The CDR3 DNA reads TGTGCCAGCCAGGGGGAGAACACCGGGGAGCTGTTTTTT. Its protein product is CASQGENTGELFF. The chain is built from TRBV28 and TRBJ2-2; TRBD1 aligns across 7 bases. V shed 8 bases and J 1 base; nucleotides not matched to a gene: 1. CDR3 length: 13 residues. Germline V gene data show CDR1 as MDHEN and CDR2 as SYDVKM.

This clone was observed a few times. This chain links TRBV7-2 with TRBJ1-1, with a weak D call TRBD1 (5 bases). Deletions cut 3 bases from V and 4 bases from J, with 15 bases between. This CDR3 contains 15 residues. From germline, CDR1 is SGHTA and CDR2 FQGNSA. The CDR3 DNA sequence: TGTGCCAGCAGCTTGGGGGGGATCCCCAGCACTGAAGCTTTCTTT. Translation: CASSLGGIPSTEAFF.

The chain recombines TRBV5-5 with TRBJ1-2, with 8 bases identical to TRBD1. The CDR3 length is 14 residues. Germline loops: CDR1 SGHKS, CDR2 YYEKEE (reference sequence). J gave up 6 bases and V 4 bases, and 8 bases lay outside the gene matches. This CDR3 is CASSPQTGVDGYTF. The CDR3 nucleotides are TGTGCCAGCAGCCCGCAGACAGGGGTGGATGGCTACACCTTC.

V usage is TRBV2 and J usage is TRBJ1-1; 9 bases agree with TRBD1. With 5 bases clipped from V and 3 bases from J, the junction kept 4 bases outside the gene matches. The CDR3 spans 14 residues. Germline V gene sequence: CDR1 SNHLY, CDR2 FYNNEI. The CDR3 sequence: CASSSTGGDTEAFF. Written as DNA, the CDR3 is TGTGCCAGCAGTTCGACAGGGGGGGACACTGAAGCTTTCTTT.

This chain links TRBV6-5 with TRBJ2-1; no definite D call. CDR1 MNHEY and CDR2 SVGAGI come from the germline V gene. The CDR3 runs 12 residues. Trimming stripped 7 bases from V and 6 bases from J, with 10 bases between. CDR3 sequence reads: CASKPPGNEQFF. Written as DNA, the CDR3 is TGTGCCAGCAAACCGCCCGGCAATGAGCAGTTCTTC.

The chain uses TRBV7-9 and TRBJ2-7; D ambiguous. The V end lost 1 base, the J end lost 2 bases, and 12 bases lay between the germline ends. Germline V CDR1 and CDR2: SEHNR, FQNEAQ (reference sequence). The CDR3 covers 15 residues. The CDR3 DNA follows: TGTGCCAGCAGCTTAGGTACCGGAGTAACCTACGAGCAGTACTTC. Its translation is CASSLGTGVTYEQYF.

The rearrangement joins TRBV7-2 to TRBJ1-4, with D perhaps TRBD1 (5 bases). Between the trimmed V and J ends, which lost 1 base and 5 bases, there was a span of 11 bases. CDR1 is SGHTA and CDR2 is FQGNSA in the germline V gene. There are 15 residues in the CDR3. CDR3 sequence: CASSLVQQGNEKLFF. The CDR3 DNA sequence: TGTGCCAGCAGCTTAGTTCAGCAGGGAAATGAAAAACTGTTTTTT.

The rearrangement joins TRBV4-3 to TRBJ2-3; a weak D match, TRBD1 (5 bases). Germline V gene lookup returns CDR1 LGHNA and CDR2 YSLEER. With 0 bases removed from V and 2 bases from J, the gap between germline ends came to 15 bases. The CDR3 is made up of 17 amino acids. CDR3: CASSQDRSGRDTDTQYF. In DNA form, the CDR3 reads TGCGCCAGCAGCCAAGATCGGAGTGGCAGGGACACAGATACGCAGTATTTT.

The V and J genes are TRBV6-2 or TRBV6-3 and TRBJ1-1; D is undetermined. This CDR3 spans 13 amino acids. Trimming stripped 2 bases from V and 3 bases from J, with 7 bases between. CDR1 is MNHEY, CDR2 SVGEGT, per germline. The CDR3 sequence is CASSYVSYTEAFF. CDR3 DNA sequence: TGTGCCAGCAGTTACGTATCCTACACTGAAGCTTTCTTT.

The rearrangement links TRBV27 to TRBJ2-3; 8 nucleotides align to TRBD2. CDR1 MNHEY and CDR2 SMNVEV come from the germline V gene (reference sequence). This CDR3 spans 16 amino acids. V gave up 6 bases and J gave up 2 bases; unmatched junction bases: 10. The CDR3 loop reads CASSLGSGKITDTQYF. CDR3 nucleotides: TGTGCCAGCAGCTTAGGTAGCGGGAAAATCACAGATACGCAGTATTTT.

The chain is built from TRBV4-3 and TRBJ2-5; 8 nucleotides agree with TRBD2. V gave up 2 bases and J gave up 4 bases; unmatched junction bases: 9. Germline V gene sequence: CDR1 LGHNA, CDR2 YSLEER. The CDR3 covers 16 residues. The chain's CDR3 is CASSQTRGGASETQYF. Here the CDR3 DNA reads TGCGCCAGCAGCCAAACTCGGGGGGGCGCATCAGAGACCCAGTACTTC.

The chain is built from TRBV7-2 and TRBJ2-2; the D gene is possibly TRBD2 (6 bases). From germline, CDR1 is SGHTA and CDR2 FQGNSA. V lost 5 bases and J 5 bases, leaving 15 bases between the germline ends. This CDR3 has 15 amino acids. The CDR3 loop reads CASSLNGGWTGELFF. In nucleotides, the CDR3 is TGTGCCAGCAGCCTCAACGGGGGTTGGACCGGGGAGCTGTTTTTT.

This chain joins TRBV2 and TRBJ2-5; TRBD1 is a possible D gene (5 bases). Germline V CDR1 and CDR2: SNHLY, FYNNEI. V lost 7 bases, J lost 1 base, and 10 bases lay in between. CDR3 length equals 13 residues. This CDR3 reads CASNRDSQETQYF. The CDR3 region has the DNA TGTGCCAGCAATCGCGACAGCCAAGAGACCCAGTACTTC.

The chain carries TRBV5-1 and TRBJ2-2; 9 bases are shared with TRBD1. V lost 7 bases, J lost 4 bases, and 5 bases stayed unmatched. This CDR3 region has 14 residues. Germline V gene lookup returns CDR1 SGHRS and CDR2 YFSETQ. CDR3 coding DNA: TGCGCCAGCTTTCTACAGGGGGCCACCGGGGAGCTGTTTTTT. This codes for CASFLQGATGELFF.

This clone came up once. The genes are TRBV19 and TRBJ2-4; D is possibly TRBD2 (6 bases). Trimming took 4 bases from V and 0 from J, leaving 13 bases between them. The CDR3 extends over 16 amino acids. CDR1 LNHDA and CDR2 SQIVND come from the germline V gene (reference sequence). Here the CDR3 DNA reads TGTGCCAGTAGTACCTTCGGGGGACTAGCCAAAAACATTCAGTACTTC. This gives the protein CASSTFGGLAKNIQYF.

This chain connects TRBV3-1 (or the pseudogene TRBV3-2) to TRBJ1-2, with 7 bases fitting TRBD1. Germline V CDR1 and CDR2: LGHDT, YNNKEL (reference sequence). CDR3 length: 13 residues. Trimming took 6 bases from V and 3 from J; bases not matched to a gene: 4. The CDR3 is CASRNDRDYGYTF. CDR3 coding DNA: TGTGCCAGCAGAAACGACAGGGACTATGGCTACACCTTC.

As for this clone: This CDR3 is also generated by other DNA sequences in the sample. The chain links TRBV6-5 to TRBJ1-1; D unresolved. V lost 0 bases and J 4 bases, leaving 12 bases between the germline ends. CDR3 length: 15 residues. Germline lookup yields CDR1 MNHEY and CDR2 SVGAGI. The CDR3 is CASSYSTEGLTEAFF. The CDR3 region has the DNA TGTGCCAGCAGTTACTCGACGGAGGGTCTCACTGAAGCTTTCTTT.

The chain uses TRBV20-1 and TRBJ2-3, with no clear D. The germline V gene has CDR1 DFQATT and CDR2 SNEGSKA (reference sequence). V was trimmed by 7 bases and J by 3 bases, leaving 8 bases between them. The CDR3 has 11 amino acids. The CDR3 region is CSVQKTDTQYF. The CDR3 bases are TGCAGTGTACAGAAAACAGATACGCAGTATTTT.